This TCR beta chain is from a study of shared clonotypes between healthy human individuals. Findings and caveats of the study: The sampled material consisted only of blood, and tissue repertoires are likely to differ.

Germline CDR1 reads SGDLS; CDR2 reads YYNGEE. The V and J ends lost 4 bases and 1 base respectively, with 14 bases between them. This CDR3 has 15 residues. TCRdb's table, derived via immunoSEQ multiplex PCR, lists solely in-frame clones and lacks some. The sample gives about 1.5 million clones, around 98% of which show up once; less than 0.55% is in the top ten. Every contributor of samples was a Caucasian grown-up residing in Nashville, Tennessee. A split of CD4+ cells into CD45RA+ naive and CD45RA-negative memory subsets was performed. A note on this clone: Its antigen is not known.

The specimen sequenced was naive CD4+ T cells sorted from blood. Subset given: CD45RA+ positively selected. This clonotype was obtained from a man aged 25-40 years in good health. The rearrangement links TRBV9 to TRBJ1-1; D not certain. The DNA of the CDR3 is TGTGCCAGCAGCCCCGAACTAAGGCCGAACACTGAAGCTTTCTTT. Protein product: CASSPELRPNTEAFF.